This T cell receptor (beta chain) is drawn from a study of blood T cell repertoires in COVID-19. The wider study: The samples span acute and convalescent COVID-19 from the United States, Italy and Spain. Sources were T cells, B-cell-depleted T cells, or PBMCs; the material itself was cDNA or gDNA.

Original processing notes: Using reference gene primer amplification, nucleated cell counts were estimated. TCRdb keeps only in-frame clones here, not all; method: immunoSEQ multiplex PCR. V and J calls and clone size come straight from that table; D and trimming were deduced from the DNA. This sample has some 170,000 clones, with 77% found just once. The sequence came from a man aged 65-85 years with acute or convalescent COVID-19. Sequencing was carried out using peripheral blood.

In DNA, the CDR3 is TGTGCCAGCAGTGATACAGGGCATCAGGCCTATAATTCACCCCTCCACTTT. Translation: CASSDTGHQAYNSPLHF. V is TRBV25-1 and J is TRBJ1-6, with D perhaps TRBD1 (6 bases). Trimming pared 3 bases from V and 2 bases from J, leaving 14 bases between. The CDR3 has 17 residues. CDR1 is MGHDK, CDR2 SYGVNS, per germline.